The rows below give T cell receptor beta chains drawn from one sample of a study of T cell responses to AZD1222 COVID-19 vaccine. Libraries were prepared by immunoSEQ multiplex PCR; TCRdb keeps only in-frame clonotypes and omits some of them. The sample lists approximately 56,000 clones, 70% to 90% occurring once. Sequenced here: peripheral blood, sampled on day 0 of AZD1222 vaccination. The receptor set was obtained from an adult in good health. Both conserved end residues are part of each CDR3. A D gene is named only where the DNA matches it firmly. The size field is filled for only some rows; it gives once, few, many or a size class.

abundance: .; d_gene: .; j_gene: TRBJ2-1; v_gene: TRBV7-4; CDR3aa: CASSLTVYTYNEQFF; CDR3nt: TGTGCCAGCAGCTTGACAGTCTATACCTACAATGAGCAGTTCTTC
abundance: .; d_gene: .; j_gene: TRBJ2-5; v_gene: TRBV7-9; CDR3aa: CASSLWIAGSQETQYF; CDR3nt: TGTGCCAGCAGCTTATGGATCGCAGGGTCCCAAGAGACCCAGTACTTC
abundance: few; d_gene: TRBD1; j_gene: TRBJ1-1; v_gene: TRBV5-6; CDR3aa: CASSPGTDPEAFF; CDR3nt: TGTGCCAGCAGCCCAGGGACAGACCCTGAAGCTTTCTTT
abundance: medium-sized; d_gene: .; j_gene: TRBJ1-4; v_gene: TRBV10-3; CDR3aa: CAISEPNPNEKLFF; CDR3nt: TGTGCCATCAGTGAGCCGAATCCTAATGAAAAACTGTTTTTT
abundance: .; d_gene: .; j_gene: TRBJ1-1; v_gene: TRBV6-6; CDR3aa: CASSSQGLNTEAFF; CDR3nt: TGTGCCAGCAGTTCACAGGGTCTGAATACTGAAGCTTTCTTT
abundance: .; d_gene: .; j_gene: TRBJ1-3; v_gene: TRBV6-5; CDR3aa: CASSYFSGFSGNTIYF; CDR3nt: TGTGCCAGCAGTTACTTTTCAGGATTCTCTGGAAACACCATATATTTT
abundance: .; d_gene: .; j_gene: TRBJ2-1; v_gene: TRBV27; CDR3aa: CASSLGYEQFF; CDR3nt: TGTGCCAGCAGTTTAGGGTATGAGCAGTTCTTC
abundance: .; d_gene: .; j_gene: TRBJ1-1; v_gene: TRBV7-9; CDR3aa: CASSLEGQMNTEAFF; CDR3nt: TGTGCCAGCAGCTTAGAAGGACAGATGAACACTGAAGCTTTCTTT
abundance: .; d_gene: .; j_gene: TRBJ1-1; v_gene: TRBV20-1; CDR3aa: CSASPGAGTEAFF; CDR3nt: TGCAGTGCTAGTCCCGGGGCTGGGACTGAAGCTTTCTTT
abundance: .; d_gene: .; j_gene: TRBJ1-4; v_gene: TRBV19; CDR3aa: CASSIRVWEKLFF; CDR3nt: TGTGCCAGTAGTATCAGGGTTTGGGAAAAACTGTTTTTT
abundance: .; d_gene: TRBD1; j_gene: TRBJ2-5; v_gene: TRBV11-2; CDR3aa: CASSLGDRAQETQYF; CDR3nt: TGTGCCAGCAGCTTAGGGGACAGGGCCCAAGAGACCCAGTACTTC
abundance: .; d_gene: .; j_gene: TRBJ1-6; v_gene: TRBV28; CDR3aa: CASGSGNSPLHF; CDR3nt: TGTGCCAGTGGCTCGGGCAATTCACCCCTCCACTTT
abundance: .; d_gene: .; j_gene: TRBJ2-2; v_gene: TRBV5-5; CDR3aa: CASSLGLHTGELFF; CDR3nt: TGTGCCAGCAGCTTGGGATTGCACACCGGGGAGCTGTTTTTT
abundance: large; d_gene: .; j_gene: TRBJ2-7; v_gene: TRBV6-5; CDR3aa: CASSYSGTYEQYF; CDR3nt: TGTGCCAGCAGTTACTCGGGTACCTACGAGCAGTACTTC
abundance: once; d_gene: .; j_gene: TRBJ2-6; v_gene: TRBV5-1; CDR3aa: CASSPGSGANVLTF; CDR3nt: TGCGCCAGCAGCCCCGGGTCTGGGGCCAACGTCCTGACTTTC
abundance: .; d_gene: .; j_gene: TRBJ2-5; v_gene: TRBV28; CDR3aa: CASSPHQGSGQETQYF; CDR3nt: TGTGCCAGCAGTCCTCACCAGGGAAGTGGGCAAGAGACCCAGTACTTC
abundance: .; d_gene: TRBD1; j_gene: TRBJ1-1; v_gene: TRBV11-2; CDR3aa: CASSQQGARTEAFF; CDR3nt: TGTGCCAGCAGCCAACAGGGGGCTCGGACTGAAGCTTTCTTT
abundance: .; d_gene: .; j_gene: TRBJ2-5; v_gene: TRBV7-8; CDR3aa: CASMVAQAKRKTQYF; CDR3nt: TGTGCCAGCATGGTCGCCCAGGCGAAAAGAAAGACCCAGTACTTC
abundance: .; d_gene: .; j_gene: TRBJ1-5; v_gene: TRBV5-1; CDR3aa: CASSLGADQPQHF; CDR3nt: TGCGCCAGCAGCTTGGGGGCCGATCAGCCCCAGCATTTT
abundance: .; d_gene: .; j_gene: TRBJ1-2; v_gene: TRBV7-9; CDR3aa: CASQPQNYGYTF; CDR3nt: TGTGCCAGCCAGCCACAAAACTATGGCTACACCTTC
abundance: .; d_gene: .; j_gene: TRBJ1-1; v_gene: TRBV5-1; CDR3aa: CASSPEPNMNTEAFF; CDR3nt: TGCGCCAGCAGCCCCGAACCTAACATGAACACTGAAGCTTTCTTT
abundance: .; d_gene: .; j_gene: TRBJ2-2; v_gene: TRBV27; CDR3aa: CASRVGTNTGELFF; CDR3nt: TGTGCCAGCAGGGTGGGGACGAACACCGGGGAGCTGTTTTTT
abundance: .; d_gene: TRBD1; j_gene: TRBJ1-6; v_gene: TRBV2; CDR3aa: CASIAEGQETF; CDR3nt: TGTGCCAGCATCGCCGAGGGACAGGAGACTTTT
abundance: once; d_gene: .; j_gene: TRBJ1-3; v_gene: TRBV12-2; CDR3aa: CASRFIIVWETGNTIYF; CDR3nt: TGTGCAAGTCGCTTTATAATCGTATGGGAAACGGGAAACACCATATATTTT
abundance: .; d_gene: TRBD2; j_gene: TRBJ2-5; v_gene: TRBV15; CDR3aa: CATSRALAIIQETQYF; CDR3nt: TGTGCCACCAGCAGAGCACTAGCGATAATCCAAGAGACCCAGTACTTC
abundance: .; d_gene: .; j_gene: TRBJ1-1; v_gene: TRBV5-1; CDR3aa: CASSFYSYTEAFF; CDR3nt: TGCGCCAGCAGCTTTTACAGCTACACTGAAGCTTTCTTT
abundance: .; d_gene: .; j_gene: TRBJ1-2; v_gene: TRBV4-2; CDR3aa: CASSQTRDPTETNYGYTF; CDR3nt: TGTGCCAGCAGCCAGACCCGGGACCCGACGGAAACTAACTATGGCTACACCTTC
abundance: .; d_gene: .; j_gene: TRBJ2-3; v_gene: TRBV11-2; CDR3aa: CASSLGAGATDTQYF; CDR3nt: TGTGCCAGCAGCTTAGGGGCGGGGGCCACAGATACGCAGTATTTT
abundance: once; d_gene: TRBD2; j_gene: TRBJ2-7; v_gene: TRBV10-3; CDR3aa: CAIRLAGGQGEQYF; CDR3nt: TGTGCCATCAGGCTAGCGGGGGGGCAGGGCGAGCAGTACTTC
abundance: .; d_gene: TRBD1; j_gene: TRBJ1-5; v_gene: TRBV19; CDR3aa: CASRDRENQPQHF; CDR3nt: TGTGCCAGTAGAGACAGGGAGAATCAGCCCCAGCATTTT
abundance: .; d_gene: .; j_gene: TRBJ1-3; v_gene: TRBV29-1; CDR3aa: CSVEVLWGENTIYF; CDR3nt: TGCAGCGTTGAGGTATTATGGGGAGAAAACACCATATATTTT
abundance: .; d_gene: TRBD1; j_gene: TRBJ1-3; v_gene: TRBV4-2; CDR3aa: CASSQDGGRGGNTIYF; CDR3nt: TGTGCCAGCAGCCAAGATGGTGGCAGGGGGGGAAACACCATATATTTT
abundance: .; d_gene: .; j_gene: TRBJ1-5; v_gene: TRBV3-1/TRBV3-2; CDR3aa: CASSQGVGAWYSNQPQHF; CDR3nt: TGTGCCAGCAGCCAAGGAGTGGGGGCATGGTATAGCAATCAGCCCCAGCATTTT
abundance: once; d_gene: .; j_gene: TRBJ1-1; v_gene: TRBV18; CDR3aa: CASSPPRGSAVTEAFF; CDR3nt: TGTGCCAGCTCACCACCCCGGGGGTCAGCGGTAACTGAAGCTTTCTTT
abundance: .; d_gene: TRBD1; j_gene: TRBJ1-4; v_gene: TRBV11-2; CDR3aa: CASSARGQGNSNEKLFF; CDR3nt: TGTGCCAGCAGCGCACGTGGACAGGGAAACTCTAATGAAAAACTGTTTTTT
abundance: .; d_gene: TRBD1; j_gene: TRBJ1-4; v_gene: TRBV19; CDR3aa: CASSAVEHRGEKLFF; CDR3nt: TGTGCCAGTAGTGCAGTGGAGCACAGGGGTGAAAAACTGTTTTTT
abundance: .; d_gene: .; j_gene: TRBJ2-3; v_gene: TRBV9; CDR3aa: CASSVTQEGTQYF; CDR3nt: TGTGCCAGCAGCGTAACCCAGGAGGGAACGCAGTATTTT
abundance: .; d_gene: TRBD2; j_gene: TRBJ2-3; v_gene: TRBV19; CDR3aa: CASSTSGGFADTQYF; CDR3nt: TGTGCCAGTAGCACTAGCGGGGGATTTGCAGATACGCAGTATTTT
abundance: once; d_gene: .; j_gene: TRBJ2-3; v_gene: TRBV5-5; CDR3aa: CASREAGGDTQYF; CDR3nt: TGTGCCAGCAGGGAGGCCGGGGGAGATACGCAGTATTTT
abundance: .; d_gene: .; j_gene: TRBJ2-3; v_gene: TRBV7-8; CDR3aa: CASSLVDTQYF; CDR3nt: TGTGCCAGCAGCCTAGTGGATACGCAGTATTTT